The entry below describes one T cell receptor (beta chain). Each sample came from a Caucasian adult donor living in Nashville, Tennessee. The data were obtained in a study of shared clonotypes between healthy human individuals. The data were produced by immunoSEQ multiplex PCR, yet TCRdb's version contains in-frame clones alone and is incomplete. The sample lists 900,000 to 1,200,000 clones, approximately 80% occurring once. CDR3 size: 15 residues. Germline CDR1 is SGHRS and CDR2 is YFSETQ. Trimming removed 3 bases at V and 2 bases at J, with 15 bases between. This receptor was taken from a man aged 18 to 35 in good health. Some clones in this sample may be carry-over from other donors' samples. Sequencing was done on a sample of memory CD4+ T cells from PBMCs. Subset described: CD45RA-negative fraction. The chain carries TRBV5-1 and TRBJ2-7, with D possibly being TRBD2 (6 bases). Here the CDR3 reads CASSSTQGLAYEQYF. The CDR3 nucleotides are TGCGCCAGCAGCTCAACCCAGGGACTCGCCTACGAGCAGTACTTC.